Included here is one TCR beta chain sequence, with context. What antigen it recognizes has not been identified. Qualities for individual bases were not recorded, and no much larger clone is one base off. The data are from a study of T-cell reconstitution after alpha-beta-depleted transplantation in children (dated by TCRdb to the mid-2010s). Study-wide context: T-cell immune reconstitution after TCRalphabeta/CD19-depleted allogeneic hematopoietic cell transplantation in children was quantitatively tracked in the study by means of TCR repertoire profiling. The paper as a whole reports these results and caveats: Apparently early alphabetaT-cell count recovery about two months after transplant reportedly relied on only several hundred rapidly expanded clones derived from non-depleted graft cells. In some patients, high TCRbeta diversity at day 60 was attributed to recipient T cells and intrathymic progenitors that had survived conditioning. Over subsequent months, a decline in hyperexpanded clone frequencies was noted, and after one year, T-cell counts and TCRbeta diversity were mostly ascribed to newly produced T cells.

The library was built by means of PCR. Sequenced using an Illumina HiSeq 2500. Molecular barcoding was employed in the preparation of TCR libraries, with unique molecular identifiers being used to normalize TCRbeta repertoire quantification. TCRdb itself trimmed the public reads at Q25 with fastp, ran MiXCR and retained productive beta chains. A single entry per CDR3 protein holds the most common genes and DNA from its merged rows. In this sample the table shows fewer than 550,000 distinct CDR3 sequences, about an eighth of which occur a single time. Roughly 15% of the sample comes from the top ten. Interpreted using the paper, the treatment or condition label stands for: allogeneic hematopoietic cell transplantation with graft depleted of TCRalphabeta T cells and CD19 B cells. Transplant recipients were children who received TCRalphabeta/CD19-depleted allogeneic hematopoietic cell grafts. Sequences LNHDA (CDR1) and SQIVND (CDR2) are obtained from the germline V gene (reference sequence). Relative to germline, V is 9 bases shorter and J is 7 bases shorter, with 18 bases between their ends. The CDR3 has 13 amino acids, counting the end cysteine and phenylalanine. Solely the CDR3 DNA is kept, with 39 bases framed from the first base.

The source material was PBMCs, mostly from graft donor cells, sampled 180 days after TCRalphabeta/CD19-depleted stem cell transplant. The V and J segments used are TRBV19 and TRBJ1-1; the D gene is possibly TRBD1, with 6 bases matching. This sequence originates from a female patient aged 2 to 10 who had a stem cell transplant for aplastic anemia, so the T cells may come from the graft donor. The CDR3 in this case is CASKDSPGLEAFF. DNA sequence: TGTGCCAGCAAGGACAGCCCCGGGCTTGAAGCTTTCTTT.